This T cell receptor (beta chain) was identified during a study of blood T cell repertoires in COVID-19. About the study: Samples taken during acute and convalescent COVID-19 were collected in the United States, Italy and Spain. The analysed material was cDNA or gDNA that came from T cells, B-cell-depleted T cells, or PBMCs.

Assay: immunoSEQ multiplex PCR; the TCRdb copy retains only in-frame clones and omits some. The data contain around 240,000 clones, 91% of them singletons. In terms of age and location, participants ranged from roughly 18 to 90 years and lived in fewer than 30 US areas. The germline V gene encodes CDR1 LNHDA and CDR2 SQIVND (reference sequence). V shed 6 bases and J 7 bases; nucleotides not matched to a gene: 7. This CDR3 is built from 14 residues. The sequencing sample was made of PBMCs or T cells enriched from blood (not recorded which). This TCR was sampled from a human donor in a cohort exposed to, infected with or recovered from COVID-19 (not recorded which). The donor label of this sample is uncertain. The rearrangement uses TRBV19 and TRBJ2-2; 8 bases align to TRBD1. CDR3 bases: TGTGCCAGTAGATCGTCAGGGGGCTTCGGGGAGCTGTTTTTT. As protein: CASRSSGGFGELFF.